This TCR beta chain was sequenced during a study of shared clonotypes between healthy human individuals. Findings of the study overall: Having only a few donors restricted how much genetic and exposure-history diversity was captured.

In germline, CDR1 is SGDLS, CDR2 YYNGEE. This CDR3 comprises 12 residues. V dropped 0 bases and J dropped 10 bases, with 8 bases sitting between them. Authors' processing steps: ImmunoSEQ sequences covered only the junction and lacked quality scores; filtering therefore differed. Sequenced by immunoSEQ multiplex PCR; TCRdb stores in-frame clones only, minus some. Clone size and the V and J calls come from that table; the DNA yielded D and trimming. The sample has more than 400,000 clones, approximately 95% seen once. Only a few counts were recorded for this clone. Antigen unknown. The chain is built from TRBV9 and TRBJ2-1, with D uncertain. The sequence was obtained from a young woman in good health. Sequencing was carried out using naive CD4+ T cells sorted from blood. Subset noted: CD45RA+ positively selected. The CDR3 spells CASSVEAGEQFF. The DNA for the CDR3 is TGTGCCAGCAGCGTAGAGGCTGGGGAGCAGTTCTTC.